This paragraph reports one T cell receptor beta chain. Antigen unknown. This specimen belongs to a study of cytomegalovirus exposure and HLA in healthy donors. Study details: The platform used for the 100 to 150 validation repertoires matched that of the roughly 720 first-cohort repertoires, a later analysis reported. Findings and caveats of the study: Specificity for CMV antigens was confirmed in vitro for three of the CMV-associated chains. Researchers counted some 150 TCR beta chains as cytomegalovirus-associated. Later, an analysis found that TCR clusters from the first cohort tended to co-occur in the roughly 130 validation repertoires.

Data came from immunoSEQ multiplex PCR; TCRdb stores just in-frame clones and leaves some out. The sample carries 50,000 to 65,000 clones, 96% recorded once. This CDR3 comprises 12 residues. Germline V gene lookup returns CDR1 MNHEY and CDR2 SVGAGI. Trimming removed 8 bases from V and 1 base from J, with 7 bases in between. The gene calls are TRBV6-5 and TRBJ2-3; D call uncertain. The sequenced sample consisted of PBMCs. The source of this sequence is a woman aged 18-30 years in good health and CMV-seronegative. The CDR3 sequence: CASGPGTDTQYF. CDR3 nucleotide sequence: TGTGCCAGCGGGCCTGGCACAGATACGCAGTATTTT.